This T cell receptor (beta chain) is drawn from a study of blood T cell repertoires in COVID-19. At the level of the study: From T cells, B-cell-depleted T cells, or PBMCs came the material, which was cDNA or gDNA.

Generated by immunoSEQ multiplex PCR, the TCRdb table keeps only in-frame clones and is missing some. The sample lists about 200,000 clones, around nine tenths occurring once. The sample consisted of peripheral blood. The clonotype originates from a man in his sixties with active or convalescent COVID-19.

CDR3 loop: CASSVHRTNSPLHF. The DNA of the CDR3 is TGTGCCAGCAGTGTTCACAGAACTAATTCACCCCTCCACTTT. The V call is TRBV2, the J call TRBJ1-6; D not certain. This CDR3 contains 14 residues. Per germline, CDR1 SNHLY and CDR2 FYNNEI. V was clipped by 4 bases and J by 6 bases, with 10 bases between them.